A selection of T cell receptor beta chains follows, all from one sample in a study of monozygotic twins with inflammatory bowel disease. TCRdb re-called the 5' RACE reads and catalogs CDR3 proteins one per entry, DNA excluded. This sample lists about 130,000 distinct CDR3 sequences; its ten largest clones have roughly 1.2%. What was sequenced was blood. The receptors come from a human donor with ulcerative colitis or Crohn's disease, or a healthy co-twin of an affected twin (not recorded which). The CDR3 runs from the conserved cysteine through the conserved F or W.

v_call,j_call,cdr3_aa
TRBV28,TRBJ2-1,CASSLVPVSYNEQFF
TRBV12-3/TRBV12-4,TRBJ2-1,CASTPGDREFPGEQFF
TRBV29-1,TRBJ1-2,CSVEGAPDHYGYTF
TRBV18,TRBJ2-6,CASSATQGSGANVLTF
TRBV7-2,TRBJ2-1,CASSLVVAGGYNEQFF
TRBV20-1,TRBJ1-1,CSARSRRFVTEAFF
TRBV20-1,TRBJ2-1,CSARDPGGHNNEQFF
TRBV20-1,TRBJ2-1,CSARDRSVSYNEQFF
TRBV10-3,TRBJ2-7,CAISMTSGSWYEQYF
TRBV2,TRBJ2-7,CARSVSDYEQYF
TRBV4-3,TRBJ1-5,CASSQQANQPQHF
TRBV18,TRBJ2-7,CASSPGRLADYEQYF
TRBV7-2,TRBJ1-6,CASSPSRAGNSLLHF
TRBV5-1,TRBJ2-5,CASRLPEPYQETQYF
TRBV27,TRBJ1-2,CASSTADRRTDYTF
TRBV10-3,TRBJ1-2,CAISESGGGYGYTF
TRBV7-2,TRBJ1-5,CASSGRDRNQPQHF
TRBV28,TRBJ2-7,CASSLDGLAESSYEQYF
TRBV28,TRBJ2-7,CASQLDTSGSRYEQYF
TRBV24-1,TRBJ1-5,CGTGTGGESNQPQHF
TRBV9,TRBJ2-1,CASSPPEAGLSNEQFF
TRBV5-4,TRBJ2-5,CASSLDLAYGETQYF
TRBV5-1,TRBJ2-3,CASSLGMGPGPDTQYF
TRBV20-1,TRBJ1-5,CSASTDGTGNQPQHF
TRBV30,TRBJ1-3,CAWNSGGGNTIYF
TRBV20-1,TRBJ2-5,CSARSPGRGLETQYF
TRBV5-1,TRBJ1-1,CASSSRVDTEAFF